The present entry profiles one T cell receptor beta chain with its context. Antigen unknown. These data originate in a study of cytomegalovirus exposure and HLA in healthy donors. Overall study results and limits: A prior analysis recorded that most TCR beta V segments were productive about 87% or about 30% of the time.

V shed 5 bases and J 4 bases; nucleotides not matched to a gene: 4. The CDR3 has 14 residues. The germline V gene encodes CDR1 SGHTA and CDR2 FQGNSA. With 60 Vbeta and 13 Jbeta primers, the PCR was carried out. Profiling relied on immunoSEQ multiplex PCR, and the TCRdb table lists in-frame clones only, not all of them. The sample carries over 150,000 clones, roughly 80% recorded once. V is TRBV7-2 and J is TRBJ2-1, with TRBD1 matching over 8 bases. This receptor was taken from a man aged 25 to 45 in good health and CMV-seropositive. The source material was PBMCs. The CDR3 DNA is TGTGCCAGCAGCGATCGGACAGGGTACAATGAGCAGTTCTTC. It is translated as CASSDRTGYNEQFF.